These 2 T cell receptor beta chains came from one sample sequenced in a study of cytomegalovirus exposure and HLA in healthy donors. Amplification used 60 Vbeta primers and 13 Jbeta primers. Clones were read by immunoSEQ multiplex PCR, and TCRdb kept only the in-frame ones, dropping some. The repertoire has 60,000 to 90,000 clones, about 73% of them found once; the top ten carry roughly 9.7%. What was sequenced was PBMCs. The origin of the receptors is a woman in her forties or fifties in good health and CMV-seropositive.

This clone was detected a few times. This chain uses TRBV6-7 with TRBJ1-1; no reliable D call. TRBV6-7 is an open reading frame, and its role is uncertain. V dropped 7 bases and J dropped 0 bases, with 12 bases sitting between them. This CDR3 has 14 amino acids. CDR3: CASIYPTVNTEAFF. The CDR3 DNA reads as TGTGCCAGCATCTACCCCACAGTGAACACTGAAGCTTTCTTT.

This CDR3 is CASSVLLNTEAFF. The CDR3 DNA sequence: TGTGCCAGCTCAGTGCTGTTGAACACTGAAGCTTTCTTT. The chain combines TRBV6-5 with TRBJ1-1; D gene unclear. Trimming shortened V by 8 bases and J by 0 bases, and 10 bases separated the two germline ends. This CDR3 contains 13 residues. Germline CDR1 is MNHEY and CDR2 is SVGAGI.